This record looks at one TCR beta chain sequence and its context. The source of the sample is a study of blood T cell repertoires in COVID-19. On the study more broadly: The cDNA or gDNA used as material had been derived from T cells, B-cell-depleted T cells, or PBMCs.

The CDR3 is 12 amino acids. Germline values: CDR1 SGHRS, CDR2 YFSETQ. The V end was cut by 0 bases, the J end by 6 bases, with 4 bases between. In the source study's methods: How many nucleated cells were present was estimated from reference gene primer amplification. Sequenced by immunoSEQ multiplex PCR; TCRdb stores in-frame clones only, minus some. V and J calls and clone size are copied from that table; D and trimming were computed from the DNA. Altogether tens of thousands of clones are present, approximately 80% being singletons, with the ten largest covering 15% to 20%. V usage is TRBV5-1 and J usage is TRBJ2-1; D ambiguous. The source material was peripheral blood. This TCR came from an older woman with acute or convalescent COVID-19. Written as DNA, the CDR3 is TGCGCCAGCAGCTTGGACAGCAATGAGCAGTTCTTC. Amino acid sequence: CASSLDSNEQFF.